The T cell receptor beta chain described here comes from a study of low-dose radiotherapy and immunotherapy resistance in tumors. Study-level background: Each fraction given to Cohort 2 every two weeks delivered 1 Gy, and the total reached 13 Gy over 26 weeks. Both drugs were delivered intravenously to patients (nivolumab 240 mg every two weeks and ipilimumab 1 mg/kg every six weeks).

TRAV- and TRBV-specific primers primed first-strand cDNA, covering alpha and beta chains. For amplifying TCRs, the PCR ran for around 20 cycles with Phusion, which was used together with a constant-region primer and the adapter on the V primers. TCRdb re-analysed the reads in MiXCR, keeping a single row per CDR3 protein. The sample lists about 91,000 distinct CDR3 sequences, 20% to 25% occurring once. This clonotype was observed at least ten times. Stated time point: after trial treatment. The treatment here: LDRT plus nivolumab, ipilimumab, low-dose cyclophosphamide and aspirin (RACIN trial). Low-dose radiotherapy and low-dose cyclophosphamide, together with aspirin, ipilimumab and nivolumab, were given to donors. This TCR derives from a female donor with ovarian cancer. The source was PBMCs, collected after low-dose radiotherapy plus immunotherapy.

As DNA, the CDR3 is TGTGCCAGTAGTCCAGCCTCCTACCTATCCAGGACAGGGGAAAAGGTCACTGAAGCTTTCTTT. It is translated as CASSPASYLSRTGEKVTEAFF. This chain links TRBV19 with TRBJ1-1; 9 positions agree with TRBD1. The V gene end was trimmed by 5 bases and the J gene end by 4 bases; junction bases not matched to a gene: 26. Germline V gives CDR1 LNHDA, CDR2 SQIVND (reference sequence). The CDR3 loop spans 21 amino acids.